Listed here are 17 T cell receptor beta chains from one sample, sequenced in a study of a mutant IDH1 vaccine in newly diagnosed glioma. Clones were sequenced by immunoSEQ multiplex PCR, and TCRdb holds only the in-frame ones, with some missing. The table lists under 70,000 clones, approximately 80% of them singletons. Noted time point: week 23, last vaccination. Topical imiquimod was applied with each vaccine dose, which held 300 ug of mutant IDH1 20-mer peptide. Their recognized antigens are unknown. The sequenced sample was PBMCs, obtained from a glioma patient whose treatment included an IDH1 peptide vaccine. These receptors all come from a man between 18 and 29 years old with glioma.

The chain has TRBV12-5 and TRBJ1-2, with D unresolved. Per germline, CDR1 LGHNT and CDR2 FRNRAP. Trimming took 7 bases from V and 2 from J, leaving 14 bases between them. The CDR3 sequence is 14 residues long. The CDR3 loop reads CASDKSRLNYGYTF. As DNA, the CDR3 is TGTGCTAGTGATAAATCCAGGTTAAACTATGGCTACACCTTC.

This clone was counted once. This chain joins TRBV9 and TRBJ1-1; D is perhaps TRBD1 (6 bases). In germline, CDR1 is SGDLS, CDR2 YYNGEE. This CDR3 comprises 15 residues. The ends were cut back, 3 bases at V and 5 bases at J, with 17 bases in the middle. In DNA, the CDR3 is TGTGCCAGCAGCGGCTCAAACACAGGGCGGACTGAAGCTTTCTTT. Encoded protein: CASSGSNTGRTEAFF.

The V and J genes are TRBV7-6 and TRBJ1-1; D ambiguous. The V and J ends lost 5 bases and 1 base respectively, with 11 bases between them. The CDR3 extends over 14 amino acids. Germline loops: CDR1 SGHVS, CDR2 FNYEAQ. The CDR3 DNA follows: TGTGCCAGCAGCGGCAGAGGTCGGAACACTGAAGCTTTCTTT. Protein: CASSGRGRNTEAFF.

The V and J genes are TRBV6-5 and TRBJ2-5; TRBD1 aligns across 8 bases. CDR1 MNHEY and CDR2 SVGAGI come from the germline V gene. This CDR3 contains 16 residues. V lost 0 bases and J lost 3; bases outside the gene matches: 6. The CDR3 DNA sequence: TGTGCCAGCAGTTACTCGCCAGGGGGCTTAGAAGAGACCCAGTACTTC. Translated: CASSYSPGGLEETQYF.

Only one count was recorded for this clone. The V call is TRBV4-1, the J call TRBJ2-7; D is uncertain. This CDR3 has 15 residues. Trimming cost V 0 bases and J 4 bases, with 13 bases left between them. Germline-derived CDR1 and CDR2 are MGHRA and YSYEKL. The CDR3 DNA is TGCGCCAGCAGCCAAGATCCCGGAGTTGGGTACGAGCAGTACTTC. It yields the protein CASSQDPGVGYEQYF.

This chain connects TRBV29-1 to TRBJ1-2, with D tentatively TRBD1 (6 bases). In germline, CDR1 is SQVTM, CDR2 ANQGSEA. The CDR3 consists of 13 residues. V was clipped by 3 bases and J by 2 bases, with 10 bases between them. The CDR3 DNA reads TGCAGCGTTGAGCCAGGGGTCAACTATGGCTACACCTTC. This encodes CSVEPGVNYGYTF.

V is TRBV6-5 and J is TRBJ1-2; 8 nucleotides agree with TRBD1. Germline CDR1 reads MNHEY; CDR2 reads SVGAGI. V was clipped by 5 bases and J by 4 bases; unmatched bases: 3. This CDR3 has 13 residues. DNA for the CDR3: TGTGCCAGCAGTCAGACAGGGGCCTATGGCTACACCTTC. Its protein is CASSQTGAYGYTF.

The chain has TRBV13 and TRBJ2-1; 10 positions match TRBD1. Losses at the gene ends were 5 bases for V and 2 bases for J; bases not matched to a gene: 3. CDR1 is PRHDT and CDR2 is FYEKMQ in the germline V gene (reference sequence). CDR3 length: 15 residues. This CDR3 is CASSPGQGAYNEQFF. The CDR3 bases are TGTGCCAGCAGCCCCGGACAGGGGGCCTACAATGAGCAGTTCTTC.

The chain joins TRBV5-6 to TRBJ1-1; the match to TRBD1 covers 8 bases. Germline CDR1 SGHDT, CDR2 YYEEEE. The V and J ends lost 5 bases and 0 bases, in that order; junction bases with no gene match: 3. The CDR3 sequence is 14 residues long. The DNA for the CDR3 is TGTGCCAGCAGTCCAGGGGGCCTGAACACTGAAGCTTTCTTT. Protein: CASSPGGLNTEAFF.

The V gene is TRBV11-3, the J gene TRBJ1-3; tentatively, D is TRBD1 (5 bases). The germline CDR1 and CDR2 sequences are SGHNT and YENEEA. This CDR3 region has 14 residues. V shed 5 bases and J shed 0 bases, with 8 bases lying between them. CDR3 sequence (DNA): TGTGCCAGCAGCGGGACCTCCTCTGGAAACACCATATATTTT. This gives the protein CASSGTSSGNTIYF.

CDR3 in amino acids: CATQGPRRNYGYTF. The CDR3 DNA is TGTGCCACACAGGGTCCCCGGAGGAACTATGGCTACACCTTC. The chain couples TRBV6-5 to TRBJ1-2; TRBD1 is a possible D gene (6 bases). Trimming shortened V by 10 bases and J by 2 bases, and 17 bases separated the two germline ends. CDR3 length: 14 residues. From germline, CDR1 is MNHEY and CDR2 SVGAGI.

This clone was recorded a few times. This chain links TRBV7-9 with TRBJ1-5; tentatively, D is TRBD1 (6 bases). This CDR3 is built from 14 residues. Germline loops: CDR1 SEHNR, CDR2 FQNEAQ (reference sequence). Deletions cut 4 bases from V and 7 bases from J, with 14 bases between. The CDR3 loop is CASSSSGGHQPQHF. Here the CDR3 DNA reads TGTGCCAGCAGCTCCTCGGGGGGGCACCAGCCCCAGCATTTT.

The DNA for the CDR3 is TGTGCCAGCTCACCCGGAAGCGGAAACGAAAAACTGTTTTTT. This encodes CASSPGSGNEKLFF. This chain uses TRBV18 with TRBJ1-4, with D unclear. V lost 3 bases, J lost 8 bases, and 13 bases lay in between. The CDR3 spans 14 residues. The V gene's germline CDR1 is KGHSH and CDR2 LQKENI.

V is TRBV19 and J is TRBJ2-7, with D unresolved. The CDR3 has 15 amino acids. Trimming stripped 9 bases from V and 2 bases from J, with 20 bases between. Germline lookup yields CDR1 LNHDA and CDR2 SQIVND (reference sequence). The CDR3 is CASSYGTTVTYEQYF. CDR3 coding DNA: TGTGCCAGCAGCTACGGCACTACCGTTACCTACGAGCAGTACTTC.

This clone was seen more than once but under ten times. V gene TRBV6-6 combines with J gene TRBJ2-1, with 8 bases aligning to TRBD2. The CDR3 has 16 amino acids. V lost 0 bases and J lost 6; bases outside the gene matches: 7. Germline lookup yields CDR1 MNHNY and CDR2 SVGAGI (reference sequence). CDR3 bases: TGTGCCAGCAGTTACTCGGGTCAGGGGACTAGCAATGAGCAGTTCTTC. Amino acid sequence: CASSYSGQGTSNEQFF.

The chain combines TRBV4-1 with TRBJ2-5, with D maybe TRBD1 (5 bases). The V and J ends lost 0 bases and 7 bases respectively, with 15 bases between them. Germline V gives CDR1 MGHRA, CDR2 YSYEKL. The CDR3 covers 15 residues. The CDR3 spells CASSQDVGAFRTQYF. In nucleotides, the CDR3 is TGCGCCAGCAGCCAAGATGTAGGGGCTTTCAGGACCCAGTACTTC.

This clone is a singleton in its sample. The gene calls are TRBV11-2 and TRBJ2-7; 11 bases are shared with TRBD2. The CDR3 totals 17 residues. Germline CDR1 SGHAT, CDR2 FQNNGV. V lost 2 bases to trimming and J lost 2 bases; unmatched junction nucleotides: 8. CDR3 DNA: TGTGCCAGCAGCTTATTTCCTAGCGGGAGGCCTACCTACGAGCAGTACTTC. Encoded protein: CASSLFPSGRPTYEQYF.